One and the same sample provided the 20 T cell receptor beta chains below, sequenced in a study of long-term antiretroviral therapy in people with HIV. Run at survey level, the immunoSEQ assay was version v3.0. The table came from immunoSEQ multiplex PCR; TCRdb's copy has only in-frame clones and leaves some out. The sample comprises some 33,000 clones, over 70% of which are singletons, and 6% to 7% rests with the top ten. The sequencing here drew on unsorted PBMCs, taken 0.6 years after starting antiretroviral therapy. The receptors stem from a man between 18 and 29 years old with HIV.

CDR3 loop: CASSPGAGESVMNTEAFF. For the CDR3, the DNA is TGTGCCAGCAGCCCGGGGGCAGGGGAGTCAGTAATGAACACTGAAGCTTTCTTT. The J gene is TRBJ1-1, the V gene TRBV7-9; a weak D match, TRBD1 (6 bases). The CDR3 is 18 amino acids. The germline V gene encodes CDR1 SEHNR and CDR2 FQNEAQ (reference sequence). Trimming pared 5 bases from V and 0 bases from J, leaving 22 bases between.

This chain joins TRBV19 and TRBJ2-1; 8 positions match TRBD1. With V trimmed by 0 bases and J by 7 bases, 17 bases remained unmatched. The CDR3 runs 19 residues. Germline V gene data show CDR1 as LNHDA and CDR2 as SQIVND (reference sequence). The DNA of the CDR3 is TGTGCCAGTAGTATAGACCGGCCCCCTAAGACAGGGGATACGAATGAGCAGTTCTTC. Translating it yields CASSIDRPPKTGDTNEQFF.

The chain couples TRBV6-5 to TRBJ1-2; the D is unclear. Trimming left V 2 bases short and J 1 base short, with 11 bases between. This CDR3 has 15 amino acids. Germline CDR1 reads MNHEY; CDR2 reads SVGAGI. The CDR3 nucleotides read TGTGCCAGCAGTTACCGGCAGGCTTATAACTATGGCTACACCTTC. Encoded protein: CASSYRQAYNYGYTF.

V usage is TRBV28 and J usage is TRBJ2-5; TRBD1 matches at 9 bases. J was trimmed by 3 bases and V by 6 bases; bases with no gene match: 2. This CDR3 is built from 13 residues. Germline lookup yields CDR1 MDHEN and CDR2 SYDVKM. Here the CDR3 DNA reads TGTGCCAGCAGCCGGACAGGGGAAGAGACCCAGTACTTC. Translated: CASSRTGEETQYF.

This sequence joins TRBV28 and TRBJ1-2; 10 nucleotides align to TRBD1. V lost 6 bases to trimming and J lost 8 bases; unmatched junction nucleotides: 12. Germline lookup yields CDR1 MDHEN and CDR2 SYDVKM. This CDR3 region has 15 residues. CDR3 residues: CASRYGGQGKRGYTF. As DNA, the CDR3 is TGTGCCAGCAGGTACGGGGGACAGGGGAAGCGGGGCTACACCTTC.

This sequence joins TRBV5-4 and TRBJ1-1; D not resolved. Germline V gene lookup returns CDR1 SGHNT and CDR2 YYREEE (reference sequence). V was clipped by 0 bases and J by 3 bases, with 12 bases between them. The CDR3 runs 15 residues. In DNA form, the CDR3 reads TGTGCCAGCAGCTTGGGGTTGAATGTGGACACTGAAGCTTTCTTT. Encoded protein: CASSLGLNVDTEAFF.

The count of this clone is one. This chain links TRBV30 with TRBJ1-5; TRBD1 matches 7 bases. The CDR3 extends over 15 amino acids. The germline CDR1 and CDR2 sequences are GTSNPN and SVGIG (reference sequence). V dropped 1 base and J dropped 3; count of bases not matched to a gene: 6. The CDR3: CAWSGQGVNNQPQHF. Written as DNA, the CDR3 is TGTGCCTGGAGTGGACAGGGAGTGAACAATCAGCCCCAGCATTTT.

The chain couples TRBV9 to TRBJ2-1; D possibly corresponds to TRBD2 (6 bases). Trimming took 1 base from V and 5 from J, leaving 19 bases between them. This CDR3 contains 17 residues. Germline-derived CDR1 and CDR2 are SGDLS and YYNGEE. The DNA of the CDR3 is TGTGCCAGCAGCGTACTCGGGGGAGGTTGGGCCGACAATGAGCAGTTCTTC. This gives the protein CASSVLGGGWADNEQFF.

This clone was detected only once. V gene TRBV2 combines with J gene TRBJ2-1; 13 nucleotides match TRBD2. The CDR3 sequence is 18 residues long. Trimming removed 7 bases from V and 10 bases from J; junction bases left unmatched: 19. Germline V gene sequence: CDR1 SNHLY, CDR2 FYNNEI. CDR3 coding DNA: TGTGCCAGCAAGATGGAAGGATCACTAGCGGGAGGGCCAGGCGAGCAGTTCTTC. Residues: CASKMEGSLAGGPGEQFF.

The chain uses TRBV7-9 and TRBJ1-5; TRBD1 matches at 7 bases. CDR1 SEHNR and CDR2 FQNEAQ come from the germline V gene (reference sequence). This CDR3 contains 18 residues. With 0 bases clipped from V and 1 base from J, the junction kept 9 bases outside the gene matches. CDR3 sequence reads: CASSLALRQGGSNQPQHF. CDR3 sequence (DNA): TGTGCCAGCAGCTTAGCCCTACGACAGGGCGGCAGCAATCAGCCCCAGCATTTT.

The genes are TRBV18 and TRBJ2-7; D unresolved. V was trimmed by 4 bases and J by 3 bases, leaving 10 bases between them. This CDR3 is built from 13 residues. The germline CDR1 and CDR2 sequences are KGHSH and LQKENI. The CDR3 DNA reads as TGTGCCAGCTCACACTTCTCTAGCTACGAGCAGTACTTC. This encodes CASSHFSSYEQYF.

The V gene is TRBV6-4, the J gene TRBJ2-5, with a tentative D call TRBD2 (5 bases). CDR1 is MRHNA, CDR2 SNTAGT, per germline. V was cut by 4 bases and J by 5 bases, with 11 bases left in between. The CDR3 consists of 13 residues. The CDR3: CASSATERETQYF. The CDR3 DNA follows: TGTGCCAGCAGTGCGACCGAGCGGGAGACCCAGTACTTC.

The sample holds a few counts of this clone. V gene TRBV11-2 combines with J gene TRBJ2-1, with 7 bases that match TRBD2. V shed 5 bases, J shed 7 bases, and the junction held 8 bases outside the gene matches. This CDR3 spans 14 amino acids. Germline CDR1 and CDR2: SGHAT and FQNNGV. CDR3 bases: TGTGCCAGCAGCGGACTAGGGCTGGGGAATGAGCAGTTCTTC. Translating gives CASSGLGLGNEQFF.

V gene TRBV5-6 combines with J gene TRBJ2-1; tentative D call: TRBD2 (5 bases). Trimming shortened V by 0 bases and J by 1 base, and 11 bases separated the two germline ends. Per germline, CDR1 SGHDT and CDR2 YYEEEE. The CDR3 is made up of 16 amino acids. CDR3 DNA: TGTGCCAGCAGCTTGGTTCCTAGCCGGTCCTACAATGAGCAGTTCTTC. This sequence encodes CASSLVPSRSYNEQFF. Full variable domain (remainder filled in from reference TRBV5-6 and TRBJ2-1): DAGVTQSPTHLIKTRGQQVTLRCSPKSGHDTVSWYQQALGQGPQFIFQYYEEEERQRGNFPDRFSGHQFPNYSSELNVNALLLGDSALYLCASSLVPSRSYNEQFFGPGTRLTVL.

The rearrangement links TRBV7-2 to TRBJ2-3; TRBD2 aligns across 11 bases. This CDR3 comprises 15 residues. Germline V gene lookup returns CDR1 SGHTA and CDR2 FQGNSA. Trimming cost V 1 base and J 8 bases; bases outside gene matches: 5. The CDR3 region has the DNA TGTGCCAGCAGCTTAGTCGATAGCGGGAGGGGTACGCAGTATTTT. Its translation is CASSLVDSGRGTQYF.

The CDR3, as DNA: TGTGCCAGCAGCCCCTCGGGGAACACTGAAGCTTTCTTT. Translation: CASSPSGNTEAFF. V is TRBV11-2 and J is TRBJ1-1; D gene ambiguous. Trimming left V 5 bases short and J 1 base short, with 8 bases between. This CDR3 is built from 13 residues. Germline CDR1 reads SGHAT; CDR2 reads FQNNGV.

This clone occurred a few times. The CDR3 nucleotides read TGTGCCAGCTCACCTCCCTGGGGACAGGCGAGCTCCTACGAGCAGTACTTC. Protein product: CASSPPWGQASSYEQYF. The chain combines TRBV18 with TRBJ2-7; 8 bases agree with TRBD1. J lost 0 bases, V lost 3 bases, and 10 bases had no gene match. CDR1 KGHSH and CDR2 LQKENI come from the germline V gene. CDR3 size: 17 residues.

The gene calls are TRBV19 and TRBJ2-7; 9 bases agree with TRBD1. Per the germline V gene, CDR1 is LNHDA and CDR2 is SQIVND (reference sequence). V was pared by 5 bases and J by 1 base, with 3 bases of the junction left unmatched. This CDR3 is built from 14 residues. CDR3 coding DNA: TGTGCCAGTAGTTGGGGGACAGGGTCCTACGAGCAGTACTTC. It translates to CASSWGTGSYEQYF.

This chain links TRBV7-9 with TRBJ1-1; the D gene is possibly TRBD1 (6 bases). CDR3 length: 12 amino acids. CDR1 SEHNR and CDR2 FQNEAQ come from the germline V gene (reference sequence). V was pared by 5 bases and J by 11 bases, with 15 bases between. CDR3 sequence: CASSPEGRGAFF. Here the CDR3 DNA reads TGTGCCAGCAGCCCAGAGGGGAGGGGGGCTTTCTTT.

V usage is TRBV7-2 and J usage is TRBJ1-4; D uncertain. CDR3 length equals 15 residues. From germline, CDR1 is SGHTA and CDR2 FQGNSA. Trimming removed 1 base at V and 5 bases at J, with 11 bases between. This CDR3 reads CASSLVATSNEKLFF. The CDR3 bases are TGTGCCAGCAGCTTAGTGGCGACAAGCAATGAAAAACTGTTTTTT.